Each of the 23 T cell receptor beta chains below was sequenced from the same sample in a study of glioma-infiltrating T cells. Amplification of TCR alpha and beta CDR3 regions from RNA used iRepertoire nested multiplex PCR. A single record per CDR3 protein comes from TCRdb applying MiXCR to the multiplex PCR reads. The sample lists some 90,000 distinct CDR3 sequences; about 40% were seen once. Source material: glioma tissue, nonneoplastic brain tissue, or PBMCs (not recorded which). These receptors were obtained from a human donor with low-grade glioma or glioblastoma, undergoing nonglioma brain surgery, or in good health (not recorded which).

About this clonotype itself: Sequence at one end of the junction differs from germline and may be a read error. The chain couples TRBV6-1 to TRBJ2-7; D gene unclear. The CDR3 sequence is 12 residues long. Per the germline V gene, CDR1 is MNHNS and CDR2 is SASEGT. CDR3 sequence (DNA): TGCGCCAGCAGTGAGCCCCCTGGGGAGCAGTACTTC. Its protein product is CASSEPPGEQYF.

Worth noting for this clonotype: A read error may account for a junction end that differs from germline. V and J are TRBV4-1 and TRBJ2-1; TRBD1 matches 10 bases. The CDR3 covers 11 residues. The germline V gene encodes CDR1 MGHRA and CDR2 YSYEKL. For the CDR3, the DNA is TGTGCCAGCGGCCCAGGGACAGGGGAGTTCTTC. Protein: CASGPGTGEFF.

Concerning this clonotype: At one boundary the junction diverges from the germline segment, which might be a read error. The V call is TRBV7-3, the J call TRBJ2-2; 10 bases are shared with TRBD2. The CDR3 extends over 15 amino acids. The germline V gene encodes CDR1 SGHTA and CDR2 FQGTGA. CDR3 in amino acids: CVSNRTSGNTGELFF. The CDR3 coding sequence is TGTGTCAGCAACCGGACTAGCGGGAACACCGGGGAGCTGTTTTTT.

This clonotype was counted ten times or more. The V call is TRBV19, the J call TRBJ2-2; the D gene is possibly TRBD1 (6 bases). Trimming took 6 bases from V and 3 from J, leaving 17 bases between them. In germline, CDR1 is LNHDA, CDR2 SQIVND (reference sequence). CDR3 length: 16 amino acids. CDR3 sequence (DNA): TGTGCCAGTAGGACAGTACAGGGCAGAGACACCGGGGAGCTGTTTTTT. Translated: CASRTVQGRDTGELFF.

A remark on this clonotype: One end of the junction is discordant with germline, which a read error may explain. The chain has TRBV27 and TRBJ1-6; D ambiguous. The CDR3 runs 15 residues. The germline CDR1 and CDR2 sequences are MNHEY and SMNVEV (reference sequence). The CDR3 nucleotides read TGTGCCAGCAGTTTAAAGAGCTCCTATAATTCACCCCTCCGCTTT. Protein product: CASSLKSSYNSPLRF.

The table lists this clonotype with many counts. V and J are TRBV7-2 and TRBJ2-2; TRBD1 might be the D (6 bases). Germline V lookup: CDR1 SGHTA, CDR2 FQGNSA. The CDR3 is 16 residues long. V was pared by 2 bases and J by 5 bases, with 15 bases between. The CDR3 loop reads CASSLSWGRGTGELFF. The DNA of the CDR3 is TGTGCCAGCAGCTTATCGTGGGGAAGGGGGACCGGGGAGCTGTTTTTT. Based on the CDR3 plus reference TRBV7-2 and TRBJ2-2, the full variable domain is GAGVSQSPSNKVTEKGKDVELRCDPISGHTALYWYRQSLGQGLEFLIYFQGNSAPDKSGLPSDRFSAERTGGSVSTLTIQRTQQEDSAVYLCASSLSWGRGTGELFFGEGSRLTVL.

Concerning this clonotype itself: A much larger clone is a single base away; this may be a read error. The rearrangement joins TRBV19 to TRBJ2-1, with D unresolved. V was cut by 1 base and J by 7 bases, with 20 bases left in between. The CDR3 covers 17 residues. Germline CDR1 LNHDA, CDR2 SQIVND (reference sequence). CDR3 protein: CASSIVTTSGLFNEQFF. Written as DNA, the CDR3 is TGTGCCAGTAGTATAGTGACGACATCAGGCTTATTTAATGAGCAGTTCTTC.

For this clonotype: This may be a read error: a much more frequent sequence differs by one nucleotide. This CDR3 is CASSSYYGTQNNNGYTF. Written as DNA, the CDR3 is TGTGCCAGCAGCTCTTACTACGGGACACAAAATAACAATGGCTACACCTTC. The J gene is TRBJ1-2, the V gene TRBV7-9; tentatively, D is TRBD1 (6 bases). Germline V gene data show CDR1 as SEHNR and CDR2 as FQNEAQ (reference sequence). The CDR3 has 17 amino acids.

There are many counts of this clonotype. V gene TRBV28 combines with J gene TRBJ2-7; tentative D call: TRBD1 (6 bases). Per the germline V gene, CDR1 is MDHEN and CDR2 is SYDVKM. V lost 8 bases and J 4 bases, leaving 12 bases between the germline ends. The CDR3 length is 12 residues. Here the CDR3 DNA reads TGTGCCAGCGGAACAGGACAGTACGAGCAGTACTTC. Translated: CASGTGQYEQYF.

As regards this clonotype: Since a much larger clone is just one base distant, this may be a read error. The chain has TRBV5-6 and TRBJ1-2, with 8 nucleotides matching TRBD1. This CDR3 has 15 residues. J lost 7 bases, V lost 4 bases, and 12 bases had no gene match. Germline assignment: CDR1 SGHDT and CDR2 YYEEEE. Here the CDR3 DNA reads TGTGCCAGCAGCCGCAGACAGGGGATCGGATGTGGCTACACCTTC. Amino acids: CASSRRQGIGCGYTF.

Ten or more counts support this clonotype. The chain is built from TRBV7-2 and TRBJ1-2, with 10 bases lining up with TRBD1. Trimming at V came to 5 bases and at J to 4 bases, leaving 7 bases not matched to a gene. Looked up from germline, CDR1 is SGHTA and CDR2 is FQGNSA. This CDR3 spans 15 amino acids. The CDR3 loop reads CASSTGTGESYGYTF. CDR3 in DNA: TGTGCCAGCAGCACCGGGACAGGGGAAAGCTATGGCTACACCTTC.

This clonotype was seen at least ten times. The CDR3 DNA follows: TGTGCCAGCAGTGCATCCGGGACTAGCAACACCGGGGAGCTGTTTTTT. This gives the protein CASSASGTSNTGELFF. This sequence joins TRBV5-4 and TRBJ2-2; TRBD2 matches 9 bases. CDR1 and CDR2 (germline): SGHNT, YYREEE (reference sequence). Unmatched junction bases numbered 7, after V lost 5 bases and J lost 2 bases. The CDR3 contains 16 residues.

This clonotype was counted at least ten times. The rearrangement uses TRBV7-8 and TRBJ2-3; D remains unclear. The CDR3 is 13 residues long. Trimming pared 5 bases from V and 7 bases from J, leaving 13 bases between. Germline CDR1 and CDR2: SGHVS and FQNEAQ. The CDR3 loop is CASSNRKFNTQYF. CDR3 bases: TGTGCCAGCAGCAACCGAAAATTCAATACGCAGTATTTT.

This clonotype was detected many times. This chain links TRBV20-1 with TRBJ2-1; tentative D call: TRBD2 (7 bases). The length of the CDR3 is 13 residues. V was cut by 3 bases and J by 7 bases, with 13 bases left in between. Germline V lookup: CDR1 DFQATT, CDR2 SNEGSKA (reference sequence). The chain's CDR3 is CSASRGAWNEQFF. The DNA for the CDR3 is TGCAGTGCTAGTCGGGGGGCGTGGAATGAGCAGTTCTTC.

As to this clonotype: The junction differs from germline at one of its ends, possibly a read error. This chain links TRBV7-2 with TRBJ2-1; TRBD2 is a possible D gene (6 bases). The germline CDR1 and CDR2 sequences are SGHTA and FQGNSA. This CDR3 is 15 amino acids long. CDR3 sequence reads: CASSPKGGAYNEQSF. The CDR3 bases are TGTGCCAGCAGCCCTAAGGGAGGTGCCTACAATGAGCAGTCCTTC.

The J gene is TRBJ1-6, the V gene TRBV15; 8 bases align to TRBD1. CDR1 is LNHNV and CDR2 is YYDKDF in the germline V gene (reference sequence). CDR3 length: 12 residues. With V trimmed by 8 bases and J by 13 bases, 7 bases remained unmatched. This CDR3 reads CATGQGNQPLHF. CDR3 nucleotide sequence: TGTGCCACCGGACAGGGCAATCAGCCCCTCCACTTT.

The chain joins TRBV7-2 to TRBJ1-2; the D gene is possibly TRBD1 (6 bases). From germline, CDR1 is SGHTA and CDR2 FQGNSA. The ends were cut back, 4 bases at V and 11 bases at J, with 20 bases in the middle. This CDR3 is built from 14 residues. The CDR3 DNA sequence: TGTGCCAGCAGCTCACATACCGTACCACAGGGATACACCTTC. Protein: CASSSHTVPQGYTF.

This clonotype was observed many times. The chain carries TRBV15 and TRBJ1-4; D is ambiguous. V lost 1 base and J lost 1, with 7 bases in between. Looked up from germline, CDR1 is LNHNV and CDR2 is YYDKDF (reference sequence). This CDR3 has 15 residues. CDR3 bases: TGTGCCACCAGCAGAGGGGTCGGAACTAATGAAAAACTGTTTTTT. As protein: CATSRGVGTNEKLFF.

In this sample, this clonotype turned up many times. The CDR3 nucleotides read TGTGCCAGCAGCTTGTACACCTCTTCTGGAAACACCATATATTTT. It translates to CASSLYTSSGNTIYF. The chain couples TRBV7-2 to TRBJ1-3, with unresolved D. The CDR3 is 15 residues long. V lost 3 bases, J lost 1 base, and 10 bases lay in between. Germline CDR1 reads SGHTA; CDR2 reads FQGNSA. The variable domain in full, with the rest retrieved from reference TRBV7-2 and TRBJ1-3, is GAGVSQSPSNKVTEKGKDVELRCDPISGHTALYWYRQSLGQGLEFLIYFQGNSAPDKSGLPSDRFSAERTGGSVSTLTIQRTQQEDSAVYLCASSLYTSSGNTIYFGEGSWLTVV.

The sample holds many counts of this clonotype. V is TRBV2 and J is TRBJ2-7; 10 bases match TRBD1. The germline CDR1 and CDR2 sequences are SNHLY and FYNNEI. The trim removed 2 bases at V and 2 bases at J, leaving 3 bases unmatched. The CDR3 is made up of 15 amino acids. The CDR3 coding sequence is TGTGCCAGCAGTGAATGGGACAGGGGAACCTACGAGCAGTACTTC. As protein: CASSEWDRGTYEQYF.

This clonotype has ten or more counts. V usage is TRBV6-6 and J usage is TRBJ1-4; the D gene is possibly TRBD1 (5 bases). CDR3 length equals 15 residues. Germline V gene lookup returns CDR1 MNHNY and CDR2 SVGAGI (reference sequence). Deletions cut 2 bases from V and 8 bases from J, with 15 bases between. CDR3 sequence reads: CASSYVRDLREKLFF. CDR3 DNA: TGTGCCAGCAGTTACGTCAGGGACCTTCGCGAAAAACTGTTTTTT.

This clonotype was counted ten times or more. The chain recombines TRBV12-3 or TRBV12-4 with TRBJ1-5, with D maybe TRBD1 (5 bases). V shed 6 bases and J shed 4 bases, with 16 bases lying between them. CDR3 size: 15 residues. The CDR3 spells CASRTKGGGNQPQHF. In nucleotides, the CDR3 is TGTGCCAGCAGAACTAAGGGTGGGGGTAATCAGCCCCAGCATTTT.

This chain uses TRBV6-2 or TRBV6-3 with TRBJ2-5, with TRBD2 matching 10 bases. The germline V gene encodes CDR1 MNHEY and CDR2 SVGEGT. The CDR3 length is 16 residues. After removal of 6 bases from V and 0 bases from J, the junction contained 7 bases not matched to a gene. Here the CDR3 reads CASSDRLAGDQETQYF. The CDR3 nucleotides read TGTGCCAGCAGCGACAGGCTAGCGGGAGACCAAGAGACCCAGTACTTC.